The TCR beta chain under discussion was sequenced for a study of blood T cell repertoires in COVID-19. Study information: COVID-19 samples from acute and convalescent phases originated in the United States, Italy and Spain.

Source study methods: Estimation of nucleated cell counts relied on the amplification of reference gene primers. Here immunoSEQ multiplex PCR was the method, and the copy in TCRdb shows in-frame clones only, minus some. V and J calls and clone size are those listed in that table; D and trimming were worked out from the DNA. The table records about 110,000 clones, approximately 80% of them present only once. In germline, CDR1 is KGHSH, CDR2 LQKENI. The ends lost 5 bases at V and 4 bases at J; junction bases unmatched: 6. This CDR3 comprises 15 residues. Only one count was recorded for this clone. What was sequenced was peripheral blood. The sequence came from a man between 70 and 80 years old with acute or convalescent COVID-19. The rearrangement uses TRBV18 and TRBJ2-7; 12 bases are shared with TRBD2. The CDR3 DNA sequence: TGTGCCAGCTCAGACGGACTAGCGGGGCGGTACGAGCAGTACTTC. Translating it yields CASSDGLAGRYEQYF.